The 15 T cell receptor beta chains below were found in one sample sequenced in a study of T cell clonality in common variable immunodeficiency. Study-wide results and limits: In common variable immunodeficiency, TCR beta chains reportedly carried fewer deletions and N-nucleotide insertions.

The data were produced by immunoSEQ multiplex PCR, yet TCRdb's version contains in-frame clones alone and is incomplete. This sample carries roughly 25,000 clones, none of them present only once. The antigens these receptors bind are not known. The specimen sequenced was peripheral blood mononuclear cells. The receptors come from a human donor with common variable immunodeficiency.

The sample holds a few counts of this clone. The CDR3 extends 3 residues past the end of the read, so its final part is completed from the germline J gene. The chain has TRBV5-1 and TRBJ1-5; possibly TRBD1 for D (5 bases). Trimming shortened V by 0 bases and J by 2 bases, and 12 bases separated the two germline ends. CDR1 is SGHRS, CDR2 YFSETQ, per germline. This CDR3 has 16 residues. The CDR3: CASSLEGRGGNQPQHF. The sequenced part of the CDR3 DNA is TGCGCCAGCAGCTTGGAAGGTAGAGGGGGCAATCAGCCC.

To note about this clone: The read ends 3 residues early relative to the CDR3; the germline J gene fills the gap. This sequence joins TRBV11-1 and TRBJ1-6; 9 bases align to TRBD1. This CDR3 has 13 residues. Losses at the gene ends were 8 bases for V and 7 bases for J; bases not matched to a gene: 3. Germline V gene sequence: CDR1 SGHAT, CDR2 FQDESV (reference sequence). This CDR3 is CASSGTGNSPLHF. The CDR3 bases that were read are TGTGCCAGCTCCGGGACAGGGAATTCACCC. Using reference TRBV11-1 and TRBJ1-6 for the parts outside the CDR3, the full variable domain is EAEVAQSPRYKITEKSQAVAFWCDPISGHATLYWYRQILGQGPELLVQFQDESVVDDSQLPKDRFSAERLKGVDSTLKIQPAELGDSAMYLCASSGTGNSPLHFGNGTRLTVT.

This clone has ten or more counts. The CDR3 is cut off 3 residues early in the read; its end comes from the germline J gene. This chain links TRBV19 with TRBJ2-3, with TRBD2 matching 11 bases. There are 18 residues in the CDR3. Germline CDR1 is LNHDA and CDR2 is SQIVND (reference sequence). Losses at the gene ends were 7 bases for V and 3 bases for J; bases not matched to a gene: 15. CDR3 DNA (partial): TGTGCCAGTACCCTATCAACGGCGGGACTAGCGGTGACAGATACG. Amino acid sequence: CASTLSTAGLAVTDT. In full, the CDR3 reads CASTLSTAGLAVTDTQYF.

A few counts support this clone. Coverage ceases 3 residues before the CDR3 finishes, and the germline J gene fills in the end. The rearrangement uses TRBV20-1 and TRBJ2-3, with 9 bases that match TRBD2. This CDR3 is 16 amino acids long. Germline V lookup: CDR1 DFQATT, CDR2 SNEGSKA (reference sequence). The V and J ends lost 0 bases and 1 base, in that order; junction bases with no gene match: 5. The CDR3 bases that were read are TGCAGTGCTAGAGATCCGACTAGCGGTGGCACAGATACG. Translation gives CSARDPTSGGTDT. The CDR3 in full is CSARDPTSGGTDTQYF.

This clone was detected many times. Read coverage stops 3 residues before the CDR3 terminus; the germline J gene supplies the remainder. The rearrangement joins TRBV2 to TRBJ2-3; 8 bases are a match to TRBD2. Germline assignment: CDR1 SNHLY and CDR2 FYNNEI. J gave up 4 bases and V 2 bases, and 8 bases lay outside the gene matches. The CDR3 runs to 16 residues. This chain's CDR3 is CASSERRGGPPDTQYF. CDR3 DNA, as far as it was read: TGTGCCAGCAGTGAAAGGCGCGGGGGGCCCCCAGATACG.

This clone was seen at least ten times. From the germline J gene comes the end of the CDR3, since the read stops 3 residues before it. The V call is TRBV5-1, the J call TRBJ2-2; the D is unclear. CDR3 length: 14 amino acids. Trimming took 5 bases from V and 7 from J, leaving 15 bases between them. The germline CDR1 and CDR2 sequences are SGHRS and YFSETQ. The CDR3 sequence is CASSLLLLSGELFF. The sequenced part of the CDR3 DNA is TGCGCCAGCAGTCTATTGCTTCTAAGCGGGGAG.

In this sample, this clone turned up many times. With the read ending 3 residues before the CDR3 end, the germline J gene is used to fill in that end. The V call is TRBV19, the J call TRBJ2-7; 9 nucleotides line up with TRBD1. CDR3 size: 15 residues. Unmatched junction bases numbered 6, after V lost 3 bases and J lost 3 bases. The germline V gene encodes CDR1 LNHDA and CDR2 SQIVND (reference sequence). CDR3 DNA, as far as it was read: TGTGCCAGTAGTATTATGGGACAGGGAAGCTACGAG. Translated, it gives CASSIMGQGSYE. The whole CDR3 protein reads CASSIMGQGSYEQYF.

This clone is medium-sized within its sample. The read ends 3 residues before the CDR3 terminus; that terminus is restored from the germline J gene. This chain uses TRBV9 with TRBJ2-5, with D perhaps assigned TRBD1 or TRBD2 (5 bases each). The CDR3 totals 14 residues. The germline V gene encodes CDR1 SGDLS and CDR2 YYNGEE. Trimming removed 7 bases at V and 3 bases at J, with 16 bases between. The sequenced part of the CDR3 DNA is TGTGCCAGCGGAGGACAATCAACAAAAGAGACC. Translated: CASGGQSTKET. In full, the CDR3 is CASGGQSTKETQYF.

This clone has ten or more counts. The read is 3 residues too short to cover the CDR3 end, so that end is filled in from the germline J gene. The chain uses TRBV14 and TRBJ2-3; 10 bases match TRBD1. Per the germline V gene, CDR1 is SGHDN and CDR2 is FVKESK. Losses at the gene ends were 4 bases for V and 8 bases for J; bases not matched to a gene: 12. The CDR3 is made up of 16 amino acids. CDR3 in amino acids: CASSPPGTGVTGTQYF. CDR3 DNA, as far as it was read: TGTGCCAGCAGCCCTCCCGGGACAGGGGTTACCGGTACG.

This clone was recorded many times. The read gets to within 3 residues of the CDR3 end, and the germline J gene fills in the rest. The genes are TRBV29-1 and TRBJ2-4, with D perhaps matching TRBD2 (6 bases). Trimming removed 4 bases from V and 0 bases from J, with 13 bases in between. Germline CDR1 is SQVTM and CDR2 is ANQGSEA. This CDR3 is 15 amino acids long. The CDR3 DNA, read in part, is TGCAGCGTTGTGGGGCAGGGACTAGCCAAAAACATT. Amino acids: CSVVGQGLAKNI. The whole CDR3 sequence is CSVVGQGLAKNIQYF.

This clone was counted ten times or more. The CDR3 end falls 3 residues outside the read, so it is completed with the germline J gene. V gene TRBV2 combines with J gene TRBJ2-2; TRBD2 matches at 12 bases. Germline loops: CDR1 SNHLY, CDR2 FYNNEI. The CDR3 extends over 16 amino acids. J gave up 7 bases and V 6 bases, and 9 bases lay outside the gene matches. The CDR3 sequence: CASSSLAGGPDGELFF. The covered CDR3 bases are TGTGCCAGCAGCTCTCTAGCGGGGGGGCCTGACGGGGAG.

The table lists this clone with many counts. Read coverage stops 3 residues before the CDR3 terminus; the germline J gene supplies the remainder. This sequence joins TRBV7-2 and TRBJ2-1; maybe TRBD2 (5 bases). This CDR3 spans 15 amino acids. V lost 5 bases, J lost 1 base, and 12 bases lay in between. Germline V gives CDR1 SGHTA, CDR2 FQGNSA. The CDR3 protein is CASSKERFSYNEQFF. The covered CDR3 bases are TGTGCCAGCAGCAAAGAGCGGTTTTCCTACAATGAG. The whole variable domain, remainder taken from reference TRBV7-2 and TRBJ2-1, is GAGVSQSPSNKVTEKGKDVELRCDPISGHTALYWYRQSLGQGLEFLIYFQGNSAPDKSGLPSDRFSAERTGGSVSTLTIQRTQQEDSAVYLCASSKERFSYNEQFFGPGTRLTVL.

This clone appeared a few times. Given a much more abundant clone one base away, this may be a read error. The CDR3 is cut off 3 residues early in the read; its end comes from the germline J gene. The rearrangement joins TRBV18 to TRBJ2-7, with TRBD2 matching 10 bases. The CDR3 covers 15 residues. CDR1 and CDR2 from the germline V gene are KGHSH and LQKENI. J gave up 6 bases and V 3 bases, and 8 bases lay outside the gene matches. CDR3 amino acids: CASSPRGLAMGEQYF. CDR3 DNA, as far as it was read: TGTGCCAGCTCACCCCGGGGACTAGCGATGGGCGAG.

For this clone: The read ends 3 residues before the CDR3 terminus; that terminus is restored from the germline J gene. The chain has TRBV20-1 and TRBJ1-1; 9 bases agree with TRBD1. V lost 4 bases and J lost 3; bases outside the gene matches: 6. The germline V gene has CDR1 DFQATT and CDR2 SNEGSKA (reference sequence). CDR3 length: 14 residues. CDR3 DNA, as far as it was read: TGCAGTGCTAAAACAGGGGGCGGGGACACTGAA. Amino acid sequence: CSAKTGGGDTE. The entire CDR3 protein is CSAKTGGGDTEAFF.

Many counts were recorded for this clone. The missing CDR3 end, 3 residues past where the read stops, is filled in from the germline J gene. The V and J genes are TRBV11-3 and TRBJ2-2; weak D call: TRBD2 (6 bases). The CDR3 runs to 15 residues. Trimming removed 5 bases from V and 2 bases from J, with 12 bases in between. CDR1 SGHNT and CDR2 YENEEA come from the germline V gene. This chain's CDR3 is CASSPRDSNTGELFF. CDR3 DNA, as far as it was read: TGTGCCAGCAGCCCAAGGGACTCTAACACCGGGGAG.